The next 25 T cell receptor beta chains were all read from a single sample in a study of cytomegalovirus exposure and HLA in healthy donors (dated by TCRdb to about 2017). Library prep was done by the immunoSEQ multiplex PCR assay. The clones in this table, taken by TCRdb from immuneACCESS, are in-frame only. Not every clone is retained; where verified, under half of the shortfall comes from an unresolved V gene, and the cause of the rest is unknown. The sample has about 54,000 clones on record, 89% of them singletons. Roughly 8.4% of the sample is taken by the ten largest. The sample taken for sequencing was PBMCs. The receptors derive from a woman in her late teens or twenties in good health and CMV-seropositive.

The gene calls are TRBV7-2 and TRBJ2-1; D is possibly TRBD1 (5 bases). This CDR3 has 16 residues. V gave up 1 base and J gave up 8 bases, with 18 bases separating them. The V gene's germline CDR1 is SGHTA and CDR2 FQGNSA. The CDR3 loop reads CASSLGYSGHADEQFF. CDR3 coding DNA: TGTGCCAGCAGCTTAGGGTATTCCGGACATGCAGATGAGCAGTTCTTC.

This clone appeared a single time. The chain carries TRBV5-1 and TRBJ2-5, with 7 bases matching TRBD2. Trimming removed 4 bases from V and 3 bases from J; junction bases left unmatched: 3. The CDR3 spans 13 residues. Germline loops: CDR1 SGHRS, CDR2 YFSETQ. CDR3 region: CASSPSGEETQYF. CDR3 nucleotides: TGCGCCAGCAGCCCTAGCGGTGAAGAGACCCAGTACTTC.

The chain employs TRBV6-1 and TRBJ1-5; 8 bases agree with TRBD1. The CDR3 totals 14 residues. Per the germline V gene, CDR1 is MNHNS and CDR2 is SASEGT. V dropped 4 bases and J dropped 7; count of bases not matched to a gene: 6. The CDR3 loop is CASSVGQGGQPQHF. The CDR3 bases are TGTGCCAGCAGTGTTGGACAGGGCGGGCAGCCCCAGCATTTT.

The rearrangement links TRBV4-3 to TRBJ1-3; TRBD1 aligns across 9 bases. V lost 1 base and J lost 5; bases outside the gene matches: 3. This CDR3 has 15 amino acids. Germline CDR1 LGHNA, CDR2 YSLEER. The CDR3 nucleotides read TGCGCCAGCAGCCAAGGGACAGGGGATAGAAACACCATATATTTT. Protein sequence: CASSQGTGDRNTIYF.

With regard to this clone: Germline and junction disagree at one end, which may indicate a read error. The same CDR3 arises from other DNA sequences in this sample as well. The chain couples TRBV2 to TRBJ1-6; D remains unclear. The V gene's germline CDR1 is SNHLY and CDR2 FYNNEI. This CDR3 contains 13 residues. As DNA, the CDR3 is TGTGCCAGCAGGCTAGAGTATAATTCACCCCTCCACTTC. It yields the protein CASRLEYNSPLHF.

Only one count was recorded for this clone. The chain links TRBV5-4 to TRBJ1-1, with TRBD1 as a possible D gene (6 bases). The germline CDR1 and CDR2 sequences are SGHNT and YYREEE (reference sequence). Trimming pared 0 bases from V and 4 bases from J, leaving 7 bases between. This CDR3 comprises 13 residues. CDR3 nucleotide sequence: TGTGCCAGCAGCTTGGAGACAGGCACTGAAGCTTTCTTT. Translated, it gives CASSLETGTEAFF.

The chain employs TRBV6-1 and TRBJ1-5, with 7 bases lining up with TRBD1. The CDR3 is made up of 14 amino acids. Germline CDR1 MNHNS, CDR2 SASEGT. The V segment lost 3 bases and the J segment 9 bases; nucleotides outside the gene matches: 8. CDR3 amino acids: CASSDVTGRGPQHF. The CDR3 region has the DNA TGTGCCAGCAGTGACGTGACAGGGCGGGGGCCCCAGCATTTT.

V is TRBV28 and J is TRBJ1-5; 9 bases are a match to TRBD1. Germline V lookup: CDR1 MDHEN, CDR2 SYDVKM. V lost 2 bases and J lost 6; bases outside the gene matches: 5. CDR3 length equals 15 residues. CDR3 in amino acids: CASSLAGTGSQPQHF. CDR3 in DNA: TGTGCCAGCAGTTTAGCCGGGACAGGGAGTCAGCCCCAGCATTTT.

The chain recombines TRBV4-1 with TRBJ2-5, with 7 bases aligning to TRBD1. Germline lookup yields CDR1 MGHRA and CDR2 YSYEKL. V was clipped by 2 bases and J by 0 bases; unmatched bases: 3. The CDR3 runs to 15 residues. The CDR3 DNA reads TGCGCCAGCAGCCAACCTGACAGGGACCAAGAGACCCAGTACTTC. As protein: CASSQPDRDQETQYF.

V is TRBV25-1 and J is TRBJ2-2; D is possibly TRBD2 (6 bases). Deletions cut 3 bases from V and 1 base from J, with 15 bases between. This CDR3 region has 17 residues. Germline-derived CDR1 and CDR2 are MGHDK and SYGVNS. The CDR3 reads CASSDLISGGNTGELFF. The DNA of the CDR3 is TGTGCCAGCAGTGACCTAATCTCCGGGGGGAACACCGGGGAGCTGTTTTTT.

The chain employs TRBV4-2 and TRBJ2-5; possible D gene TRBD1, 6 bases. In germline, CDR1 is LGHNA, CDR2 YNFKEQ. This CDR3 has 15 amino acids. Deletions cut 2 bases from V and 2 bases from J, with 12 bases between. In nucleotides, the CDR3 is TGTGCCAGCAGCCAACAGACAGGACGTCAAGAGACCCAGTACTTC. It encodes CASSQQTGRQETQYF.

CDR3 protein: CASSGTSDAGYEQYF. The DNA for the CDR3 is TGTGCCAGCAGCGGGACTAGCGACGCGGGGTACGAGCAGTACTTC. V usage is TRBV5-6 and J usage is TRBJ2-7; 10 nucleotides match TRBD2. Germline assignment: CDR1 SGHDT and CDR2 YYEEEE. The CDR3 is 15 residues long. Unmatched junction bases numbered 8, after V lost 4 bases and J lost 4 bases. Full variable domain (remainder filled in from reference TRBV5-6 and TRBJ2-7): DAGVTQSPTHLIKTRGQQVTLRCSPKSGHDTVSWYQQALGQGPQFIFQYYEEEERQRGNFPDRFSGHQFPNYSSELNVNALLLGDSALYLCASSGTSDAGYEQYFGPGTRLTVT.

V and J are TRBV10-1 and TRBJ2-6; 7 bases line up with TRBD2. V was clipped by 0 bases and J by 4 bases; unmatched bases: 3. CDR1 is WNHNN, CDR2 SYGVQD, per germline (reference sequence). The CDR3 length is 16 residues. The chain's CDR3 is CASSESGGTGANVLTF. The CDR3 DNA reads TGCGCCAGCAGTGAGTCGGGAGGGACGGGGGCCAACGTCCTGACTTTC.

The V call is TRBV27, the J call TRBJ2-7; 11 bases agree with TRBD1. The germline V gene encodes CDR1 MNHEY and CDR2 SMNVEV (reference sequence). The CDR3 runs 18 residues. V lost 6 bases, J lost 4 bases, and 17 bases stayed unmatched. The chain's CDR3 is CASSLQSGQGAKTYEQYF. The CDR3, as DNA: TGTGCCAGCAGCCTTCAGTCAGGACAGGGGGCGAAGACTTACGAGCAGTACTTC.

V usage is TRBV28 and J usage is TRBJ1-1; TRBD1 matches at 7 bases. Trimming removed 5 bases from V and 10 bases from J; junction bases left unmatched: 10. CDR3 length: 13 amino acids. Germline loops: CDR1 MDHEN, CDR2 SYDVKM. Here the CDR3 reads CASSRDSLFGAFF. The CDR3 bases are TGTGCCAGCAGTAGGGACAGCCTCTTTGGAGCTTTCTTT.

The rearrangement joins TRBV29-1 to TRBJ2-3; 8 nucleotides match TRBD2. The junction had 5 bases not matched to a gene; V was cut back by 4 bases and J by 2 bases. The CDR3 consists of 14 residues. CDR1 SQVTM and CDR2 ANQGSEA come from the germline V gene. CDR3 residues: CSVGAGGSTDTQYF. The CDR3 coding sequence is TGCAGCGTTGGTGCGGGGGGCTCCACAGATACGCAGTATTTT.

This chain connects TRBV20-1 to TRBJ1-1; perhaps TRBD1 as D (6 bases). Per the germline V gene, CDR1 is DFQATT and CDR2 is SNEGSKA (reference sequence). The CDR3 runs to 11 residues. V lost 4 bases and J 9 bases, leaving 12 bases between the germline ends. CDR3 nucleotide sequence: TGCAGTGCTACCGACGGGGACAAAGCTTTCTTT. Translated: CSATDGDKAFF.

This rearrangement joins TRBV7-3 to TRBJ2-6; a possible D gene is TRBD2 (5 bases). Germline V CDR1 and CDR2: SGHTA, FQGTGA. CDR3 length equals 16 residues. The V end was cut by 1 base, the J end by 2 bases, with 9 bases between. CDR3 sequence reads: CASSLNPGTGANVLTF. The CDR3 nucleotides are TGTGCCAGCAGCTTAAACCCGGGAACTGGGGCCAACGTCCTGACTTTC.

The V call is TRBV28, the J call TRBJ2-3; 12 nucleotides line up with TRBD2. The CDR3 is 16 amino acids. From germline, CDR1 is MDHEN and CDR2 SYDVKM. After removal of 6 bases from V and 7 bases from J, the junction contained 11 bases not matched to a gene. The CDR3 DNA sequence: TGTGCCAGCAGACAGACCGCTAGCGGGGGGGCCCATACGCAGTATTTT. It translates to CASRQTASGGAHTQYF.

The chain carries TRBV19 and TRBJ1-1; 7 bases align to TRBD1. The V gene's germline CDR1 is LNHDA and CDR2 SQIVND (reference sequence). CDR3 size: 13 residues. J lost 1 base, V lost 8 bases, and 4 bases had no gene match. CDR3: CASGQVWNTEAFF. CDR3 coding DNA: TGTGCCAGTGGACAGGTATGGAACACTGAAGCTTTCTTT. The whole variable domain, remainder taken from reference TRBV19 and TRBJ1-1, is DGGITQSPKYLFRKEGQNVTLSCEQNLNHDAMYWYRQDPGQGLRLIYYSQIVNDFQKGDIAEGYSVSREKKESFPLTVTSAQKNPTAFYLCASGQVWNTEAFFGQGTRLTVV.

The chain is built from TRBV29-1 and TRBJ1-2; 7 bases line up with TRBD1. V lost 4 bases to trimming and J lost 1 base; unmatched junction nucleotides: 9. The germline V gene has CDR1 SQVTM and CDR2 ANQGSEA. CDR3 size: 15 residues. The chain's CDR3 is CSVGGGTGSNYGYTF. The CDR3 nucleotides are TGCAGCGTTGGAGGGGGCACAGGGAGTAACTATGGCTACACCTTC. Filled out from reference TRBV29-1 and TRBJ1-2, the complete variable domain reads SAVISQKPSRDICQRGTSLTIQCQVDSQVTMMFWYRQQPGQSLTLIATANQGSEATYESGFVIDKFPISRPNLTFSTLTVSNMSPEDSSIYLCSVGGGTGSNYGYTFGSGTRLTVV.

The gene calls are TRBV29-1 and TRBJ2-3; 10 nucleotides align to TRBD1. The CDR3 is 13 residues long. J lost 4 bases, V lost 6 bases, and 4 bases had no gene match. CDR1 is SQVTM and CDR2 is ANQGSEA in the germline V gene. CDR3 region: CSVVGQGADTQYF. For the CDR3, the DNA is TGCAGCGTCGTAGGACAGGGGGCAGATACGCAGTATTTT.

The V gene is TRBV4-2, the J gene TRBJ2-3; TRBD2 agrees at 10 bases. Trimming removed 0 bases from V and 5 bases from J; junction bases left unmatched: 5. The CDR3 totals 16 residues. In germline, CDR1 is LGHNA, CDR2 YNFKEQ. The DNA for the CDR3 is TGTGCCAGCAGCCAAGATCCTAGCGGGGGTGGAGATACGCAGTATTTT. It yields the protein CASSQDPSGGGDTQYF.

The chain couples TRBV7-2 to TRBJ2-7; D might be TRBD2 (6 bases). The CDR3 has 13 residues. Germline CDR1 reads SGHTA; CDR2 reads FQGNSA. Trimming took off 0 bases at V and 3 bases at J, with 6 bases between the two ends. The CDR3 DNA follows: TGTGCCAGCAGCTTAGCGGAGGGCTACGAGCAGTACTTC. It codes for CASSLAEGYEQYF.

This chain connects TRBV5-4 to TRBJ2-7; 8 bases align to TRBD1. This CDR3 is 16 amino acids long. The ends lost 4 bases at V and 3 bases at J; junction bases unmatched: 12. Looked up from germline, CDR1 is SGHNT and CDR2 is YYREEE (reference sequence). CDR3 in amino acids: CASSPGQGNVFYEQYF. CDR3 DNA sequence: TGTGCCAGCAGCCCCGGACAGGGTAACGTCTTCTACGAGCAGTACTTC. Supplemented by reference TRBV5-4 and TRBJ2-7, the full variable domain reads ETGVTQSPTHLIKTRGQQVTLRCSSQSGHNTVSWYQQALGQGPQFIFQYYREEENGRGNFPPRFSGLQFPNYSSELNVNALELDDSALYLCASSPGQGNVFYEQYFGPGTRLTVT.